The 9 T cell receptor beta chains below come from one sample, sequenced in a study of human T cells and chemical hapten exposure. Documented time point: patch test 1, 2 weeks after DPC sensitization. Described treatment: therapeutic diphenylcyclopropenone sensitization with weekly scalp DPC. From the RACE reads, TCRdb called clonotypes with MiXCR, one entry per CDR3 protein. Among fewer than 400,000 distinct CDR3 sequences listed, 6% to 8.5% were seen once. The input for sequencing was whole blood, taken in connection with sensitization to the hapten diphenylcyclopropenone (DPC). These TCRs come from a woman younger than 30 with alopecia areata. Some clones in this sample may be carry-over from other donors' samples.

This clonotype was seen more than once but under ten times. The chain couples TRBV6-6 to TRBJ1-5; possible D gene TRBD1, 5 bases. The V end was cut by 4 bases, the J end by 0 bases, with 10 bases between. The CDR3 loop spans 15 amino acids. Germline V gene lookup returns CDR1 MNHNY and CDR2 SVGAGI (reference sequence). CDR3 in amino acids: CASSFRVNSNQPQHF. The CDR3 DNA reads TGTGCCAGCAGTTTCAGGGTAAATAGCAATCAGCCCCAGCATTTT.

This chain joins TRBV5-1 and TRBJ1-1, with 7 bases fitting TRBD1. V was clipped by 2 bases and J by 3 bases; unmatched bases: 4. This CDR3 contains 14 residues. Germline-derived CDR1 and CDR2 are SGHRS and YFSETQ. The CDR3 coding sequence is TGCGCCAGCAGCTTTCACGGACAGGACACTGAAGCTTTCTTT. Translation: CASSFHGQDTEAFF.

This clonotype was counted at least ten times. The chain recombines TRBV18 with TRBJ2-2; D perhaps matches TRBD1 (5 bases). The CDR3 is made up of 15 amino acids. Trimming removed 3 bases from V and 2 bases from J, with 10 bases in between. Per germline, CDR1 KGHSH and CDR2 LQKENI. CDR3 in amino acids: CASSPRDRNTGELFF. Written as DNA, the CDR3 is TGTGCCAGCTCACCCCGCGACAGAAACACCGGGGAGCTGTTTTTT.

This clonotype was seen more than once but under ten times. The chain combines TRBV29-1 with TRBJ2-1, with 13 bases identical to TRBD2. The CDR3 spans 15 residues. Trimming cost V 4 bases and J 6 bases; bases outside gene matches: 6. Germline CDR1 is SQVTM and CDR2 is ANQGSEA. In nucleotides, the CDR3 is TGCAGCGTTGTAATCCGACTAGCGGGGGGCAATGAGCAGTTCTTC. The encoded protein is CSVVIRLAGGNEQFF.

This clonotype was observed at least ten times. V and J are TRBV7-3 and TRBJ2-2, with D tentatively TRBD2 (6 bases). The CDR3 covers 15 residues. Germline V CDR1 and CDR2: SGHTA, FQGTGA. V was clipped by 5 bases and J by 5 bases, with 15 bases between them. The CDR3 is CASSPSEGYTGELFF. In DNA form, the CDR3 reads TGTGCCAGCAGCCCCTCGGAGGGGTATACCGGGGAGCTGTTTTTT.

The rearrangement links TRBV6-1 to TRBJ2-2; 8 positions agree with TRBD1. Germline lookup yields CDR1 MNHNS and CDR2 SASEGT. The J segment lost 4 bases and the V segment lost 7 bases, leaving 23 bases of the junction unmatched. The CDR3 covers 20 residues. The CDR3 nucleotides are TGTGCCAGCACTCGATTCGGGACAGGCAACAAAGGGGTCACCACCGGGGAGCTGTTTTTT. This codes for CASTRFGTGNKGVTTGELFF.

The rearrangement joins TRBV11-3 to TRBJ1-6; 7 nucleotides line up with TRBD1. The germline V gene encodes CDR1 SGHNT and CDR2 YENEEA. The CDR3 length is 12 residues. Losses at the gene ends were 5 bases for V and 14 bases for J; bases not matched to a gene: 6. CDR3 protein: CASSRTGQALHF. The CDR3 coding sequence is TGTGCCAGCAGCCGGACAGGTCAAGCCCTCCACTTT.

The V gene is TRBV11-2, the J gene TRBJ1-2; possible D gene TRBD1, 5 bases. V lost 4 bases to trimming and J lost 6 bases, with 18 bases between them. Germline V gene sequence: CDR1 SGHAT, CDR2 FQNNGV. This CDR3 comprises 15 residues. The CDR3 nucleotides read TGTGCCAGCAGCTCTCTCCGGGGCGACCGACATGGCTACACCTTC. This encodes CASSSLRGDRHGYTF.

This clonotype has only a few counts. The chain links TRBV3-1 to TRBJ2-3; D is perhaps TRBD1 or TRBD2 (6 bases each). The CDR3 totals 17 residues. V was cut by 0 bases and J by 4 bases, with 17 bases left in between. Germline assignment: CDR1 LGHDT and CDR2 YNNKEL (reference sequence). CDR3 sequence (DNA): TGTGCCAGCAGCCAAGATCGGGGGACAAAGTTTCCAGATACGCAGTATTTT. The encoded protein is CASSQDRGTKFPDTQYF.